The next 24 T cell receptor beta chains were all read from a single sample in a study of shared T cell receptors in the human thymus (dated by TCRdb to the early 2020s). Preparation of the library involved the immunoSEQ multiplex PCR assay. TCRdb took over this immuneACCESS table, retaining in-frame rearrangements with V and J assigned. Such tables are incomplete; in checked studies, under half of the missing clones stem from an unresolved V gene, and the remainder is unexplained. In all, the sample holds about 610,000 clones, and around 87% of those were seen once. Clones ranked in the top ten supply 0.008% to 0.011% of the sample. Separately, the same data were catalogued under a study of human thymus T cells.

The material sequenced was thymocytes. The receptors were sampled from a boy in the first two years of life with a congenital heart defect. Donor details come from another sample of the same person, matched by shared clones.

The rearrangement uses TRBV7-3 and TRBJ1-2; TRBD1 aligns across 8 bases. The CDR3 loop spans 15 amino acids. Trimming at V came to 5 bases and at J to 7 bases, leaving 12 bases not matched to a gene. Germline CDR1 and CDR2: SGHTA and FQGTGA. This CDR3 is CASSPQGEGRFGYTF. DNA for the CDR3: TGTGCCAGCAGCCCACAGGGGGAGGGGAGGTTTGGCTACACCTTC. The variable domain in full, completed from reference TRBV7-3 and TRBJ1-2, reads GAGVSQTPSNKVTEKGKYVELRCDPISGHTALYWYRQSLGQGPEFLIYFQGTGAADDSGLPNDRFFAVRPEGSVSTLKIQRTERGDSAVYLCASSPQGEGRFGYTFGSGTRLTVV.

The chain employs TRBV6-5 and TRBJ2-7; D is uncertain. Trimming cost V 6 bases and J 5 bases, with 8 bases left between them. The CDR3 has 11 amino acids. Germline V gene data show CDR1 as MNHEY and CDR2 as SVGAGI. The CDR3: CASSGGDEQYF. The CDR3 nucleotides read TGTGCCAGCAGCGGCGGCGACGAGCAGTACTTC.

CDR3 in amino acids: CASSLGVQRGYTQYF. CDR3 nucleotide sequence: TGTGCCAGCAGTTTAGGGGTCCAGCGGGGGTATACGCAGTATTTT. The chain uses TRBV28 and TRBJ2-3, with 8 bases matching TRBD2. Germline values: CDR1 MDHEN, CDR2 SYDVKM. This CDR3 has 15 amino acids. V lost 2 bases to trimming and J lost 7 bases; unmatched junction nucleotides: 8. Supplemented by reference TRBV28 and TRBJ2-3, the full variable domain reads DVKVTQSSRYLVKRTGEKVFLECVQDMDHENMFWYRQDPGLGLRLIYFSYDVKMKEKGDIPEGYSVSREKKERFSLILESASTNQTSMYLCASSLGVQRGYTQYFGPGTRLTVL.

This chain links TRBV4-1 with TRBJ2-3; the D gene is possibly TRBD1 (6 bases). V was cut by 3 bases and J by 2 bases, with 15 bases left in between. Germline CDR1 reads MGHRA; CDR2 reads YSYEKL. This CDR3 has 16 residues. CDR3: CASSQRTGRTTDTQYF. The CDR3 DNA reads as TGCGCCAGCAGCCAGCGCACAGGGAGAACCACAGATACGCAGTATTTT.

V is TRBV27 and J is TRBJ1-2, with 9 positions matching TRBD1. J gave up 8 bases and V 5 bases, and 9 bases lay outside the gene matches. Germline CDR1 MNHEY, CDR2 SMNVEV (reference sequence). This CDR3 spans 14 amino acids. CDR3 nucleotide sequence: TGTGCCAGCAGTCCGGGGACAGGGCCTTCGGGCTACACCTTC. It encodes CASSPGTGPSGYTF.

This chain uses TRBV6-1 with TRBJ2-7, with 8 bases lining up with TRBD1. CDR1 and CDR2 from the germline V gene are MNHNS and SASEGT. The trim removed 4 bases at V and 4 bases at J, leaving 6 bases unmatched. CDR3 length equals 14 residues. This chain's CDR3 is CASSALTGAYEQYF. CDR3 DNA: TGTGCCAGCAGTGCCCTGACAGGGGCGTACGAGCAGTACTTC.

This clone was seen only once. The chain has TRBV19 and TRBJ1-5; possible D gene TRBD1, 6 bases. CDR3 length: 19 amino acids. The V end was cut by 4 bases, the J end by 0 bases, with 22 bases between. Germline CDR1 reads LNHDA; CDR2 reads SQIVND (reference sequence). CDR3 loop: CASSRSWDTASYSNQPQHF. In nucleotides, the CDR3 is TGTGCCAGTAGTAGAAGCTGGGACACCGCTAGTTATAGCAATCAGCCCCAGCATTTT.

This clone was seen a single time. The chain links TRBV5-4 to TRBJ2-5; D gene uncertain. CDR1 and CDR2 (germline): SGHNT, YYREEE (reference sequence). V was trimmed by 3 bases and J by 5 bases, leaving 11 bases between them. The CDR3 covers 13 residues. The CDR3 loop is CASSYSTSETQYF. CDR3 sequence (DNA): TGTGCCAGCAGCTACTCGACATCGGAGACCCAGTACTTC.

This clone appeared a few times. The CDR3 sequence is CASSQDSGKLRGHEQYF. In nucleotides, the CDR3 is TGCGCCAGCAGCCAAGATAGTGGGAAGTTAAGGGGCCACGAGCAGTACTTC. The chain has TRBV4-1 and TRBJ2-7, with TRBD1 as a possible D gene (5 bases). Between the trimmed V and J ends, which lost 0 bases and 5 bases, there was a span of 20 bases. This CDR3 region has 17 residues. CDR1 MGHRA and CDR2 YSYEKL come from the germline V gene.

The V and J genes are TRBV5-4 and TRBJ2-1; D remains ambiguous. This CDR3 is 16 amino acids long. Deletions cut 4 bases from V and 2 bases from J, with 16 bases between. CDR1 and CDR2 (germline): SGHNT, YYREEE (reference sequence). The CDR3 sequence is CASSPYLRVTYNEQFF. CDR3 bases: TGTGCCAGCAGCCCCTATTTGCGCGTGACCTACAATGAGCAGTTCTTC.

This clone came up a few times. The chain recombines TRBV21-1 with TRBJ2-3; TRBD2, the table's D call, was not compared with the DNA. TRBV21-1 is an annotated pseudogene. This CDR3 has 19 amino acids. CDR3 residues: CASTQRQGGWREAKDTQYF. The CDR3 bases are TGTGCCAGCACCCAGCGACAGGGAGGATGGCGGGAGGCAAAAGATACGCAGTATTTT.

The CDR3 bases are TGTGCCAGCAGCCCAAAAGGGACTCAACCCCAGTTCTTC. As protein: CASSPKGTQPQFF. The chain couples TRBV7-2 to TRBJ2-1; tentative D call: TRBD2 (6 bases). Germline V gene lookup returns CDR1 SGHTA and CDR2 FQGNSA. The ends were cut back, 5 bases at V and 13 bases at J, with 18 bases in the middle. The CDR3 spans 13 residues.

The V gene is TRBV29-1, the J gene TRBJ2-5; 7 bases line up with TRBD1. The CDR3 sequence is 15 residues long. V gave up 1 base and J gave up 1 base; unmatched junction bases: 6. Germline-derived CDR1 and CDR2 are SQVTM and ANQGSEA. DNA of the CDR3: TGCAGCGTTGAAGGCAGGGGGACAGTCCAAGAGACCCAGTACTTC. Protein: CSVEGRGTVQETQYF. The full variable domain, its missing parts supplied by reference TRBV29-1 and TRBJ2-5, is SAVISQKPSRDICQRGTSLTIQCQVDSQVTMMFWYRQQPGQSLTLIATANQGSEATYESGFVIDKFPISRPNLTFSTLTVSNMSPEDSSIYLCSVEGRGTVQETQYFGPGTRLLVL.

The chain uses TRBV11-2 and TRBJ2-7; 10 bases are a match to TRBD1. The CDR3 has 15 residues. V shed 5 bases, J shed 0 bases, and the junction held 4 bases outside the gene matches. Germline V lookup: CDR1 SGHAT, CDR2 FQNNGV. As DNA, the CDR3 is TGTGCCAGCAGCCCGCGGACAGGGGGCTCCTACGAGCAGTACTTC. Residues: CASSPRTGGSYEQYF.

This clone appeared once. This same CDR3 is encoded by further DNA sequences in the sample. The V and J genes are TRBV5-1 and TRBJ2-1, with 8 bases identical to TRBD2. The ends lost 2 bases at V and 3 bases at J; junction bases unmatched: 1. Per germline, CDR1 SGHRS and CDR2 YFSETQ. There are 14 residues in the CDR3. CDR3 DNA: TGCGCCAGCAGCTTCCTAGCGGGCTACAATGAGCAGTTCTTC. Translating it yields CASSFLAGYNEQFF.

In DNA form, the CDR3 reads TGTGCCAGCGGGCGAGGACAGGAAGTTAGCGAGCAGTACTTC. It is translated as CASGRGQEVSEQYF. This chain links TRBV6-1 with TRBJ2-7; 7 nucleotides match TRBD1. V trimming: 8 bases; J trimming: 6 bases; junction bases outside the gene matches: 13. Germline CDR1 is MNHNS and CDR2 is SASEGT. This CDR3 region has 14 residues.

This sequence joins TRBV21-1 and TRBJ2-7; the table's D call, TRBD2, has no DNA check behind it. TRBV21-1 is a known pseudogene. This CDR3 is built from 18 residues. In DNA, the CDR3 is TGTGCCAGCAGCAAAATGGGCCCTGGACTAGCGGGTCCCTACGAGCAGTACTTC. Translated, it gives CASSKMGPGLAGPYEQYF.

This clone has just a few counts. This chain joins TRBV4-3 and TRBJ1-5, with D possibly matching TRBD1 (6 bases). Germline CDR1 reads LGHNA; CDR2 reads YSLEER. Trimming pared 0 bases from V and 7 bases from J, leaving 16 bases between. This CDR3 contains 16 residues. Written as DNA, the CDR3 is TGCGCCAGCAGCCAAGATTGGGGGGGGGCGAGGCAGCCCCAGCATTTT. Translated, it gives CASSQDWGGARQPQHF.

The V call is TRBV6-1, the J call TRBJ2-5; 9 nucleotides match TRBD1. CDR1 is MNHNS, CDR2 SASEGT, per germline. The CDR3 covers 15 residues. With 4 bases clipped from V and 2 bases from J, the junction kept 5 bases outside the gene matches. The CDR3 DNA reads TGTGCCAGCAGTGGAGGAGACAGGGGGCAAGAGACCCAGTACTTC. This codes for CASSGGDRGQETQYF.

This rearrangement joins TRBV6-4 to TRBJ2-1; 7 bases match TRBD2. Germline V gene lookup returns CDR1 MRHNA and CDR2 SNTAGT. The CDR3 runs 16 residues. V lost 2 bases, J lost 4 bases, and 8 bases stayed unmatched. CDR3 sequence: CASSDKPSGIYNEQFF. Written as DNA, the CDR3 is TGTGCCAGCAGTGACAAGCCTAGCGGTATTTACAATGAGCAGTTCTTC.

As to this clone: Other DNA variants within this sample encode the same CDR3. The rearrangement joins TRBV5-6 to TRBJ2-3, with D perhaps matching TRBD2 (6 bases). The germline V and J ends were trimmed by 0 bases and 0 bases, with 8 bases remaining between them. Germline V gene lookup returns CDR1 SGHDT and CDR2 YYEEEE. This CDR3 spans 15 amino acids. CDR3 DNA sequence: TGTGCCAGCAGCTTGGGGGGGGTGAGCACAGATACGCAGTATTTT. Translating it yields CASSLGGVSTDTQYF.

This clone was detected once. The rearrangement uses TRBV11-2 and TRBJ2-7, with D possibly being TRBD1 (6 bases). CDR1 and CDR2 from the germline V gene are SGHAT and FQNNGV. V was pared by 4 bases and J by 0 bases, with 22 bases between. CDR3 length: 18 residues. CDR3 sequence reads: CASSSGHPPGQSSYEQYF. CDR3 in DNA: TGTGCCAGCAGCTCGGGACATCCCCCGGGGCAAAGCTCCTACGAGCAGTACTTC.

This rearrangement joins TRBV19 to TRBJ1-5; 7 bases line up with TRBD1. The germline V gene encodes CDR1 LNHDA and CDR2 SQIVND (reference sequence). The CDR3 spans 17 residues. Unmatched junction bases numbered 15, after V lost 6 bases and J lost 4 bases. For the CDR3, the DNA is TGTGCCAGTAGGACGGGCCCCAACAGGGGTTTAAATCAGCCCCAGCATTTT. Protein: CASRTGPNRGLNQPQHF.

The table lists this clone with a few counts. The rearrangement joins TRBV6-8 to TRBJ2-2; D uncertain. Trimming shortened V by 0 bases and J by 7 bases, and 6 bases separated the two germline ends. This CDR3 has 13 amino acids. Germline CDR1 and CDR2: MNHGY and SAAAGT. In DNA, the CDR3 is TGTGCCAGCAGTTACTCAGAGGACGGGGAGCTGTTTTTT. Translating it yields CASSYSEDGELFF.